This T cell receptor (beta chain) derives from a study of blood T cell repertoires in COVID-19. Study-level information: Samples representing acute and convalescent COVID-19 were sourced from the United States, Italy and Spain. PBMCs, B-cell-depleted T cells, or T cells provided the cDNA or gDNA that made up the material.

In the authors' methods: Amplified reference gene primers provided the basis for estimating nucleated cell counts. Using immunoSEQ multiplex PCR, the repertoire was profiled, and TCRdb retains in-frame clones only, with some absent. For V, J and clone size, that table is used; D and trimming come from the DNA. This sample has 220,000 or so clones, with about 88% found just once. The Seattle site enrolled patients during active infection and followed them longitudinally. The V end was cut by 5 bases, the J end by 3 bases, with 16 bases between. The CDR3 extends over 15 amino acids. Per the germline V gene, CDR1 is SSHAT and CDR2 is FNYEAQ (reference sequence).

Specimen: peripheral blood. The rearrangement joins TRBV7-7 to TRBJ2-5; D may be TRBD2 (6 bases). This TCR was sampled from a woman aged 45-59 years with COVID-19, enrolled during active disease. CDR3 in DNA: TGTGCCAGCAGCACCCACATGGGACTTGAAGAGACCCAGTACTTC. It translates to CASSTHMGLEETQYF.